These 4 T cell receptor beta chains were all obtained from the same sample, sequenced in a study of T cell changes during pregnancy in multiple sclerosis (dated by TCRdb to about 2019). Library construction relied on the immunoSEQ multiplex PCR assay. TCRdb took over this immuneACCESS table, retaining in-frame rearrangements with V and J assigned. Such tables are incomplete; in checked studies, under half of the missing clones stem from an unresolved V gene, and the remainder is unexplained. In this sample the table shows 70,000 to 75,000 clones, around nine tenths of which occur a single time. Together, the top ten hold about 3% of the sample. The sequencing here drew on peripheral blood, taken before pregnancy. The receptors were sampled from a female donor with multiple sclerosis, enrolled in a pregnancy study.

The chain has TRBV27 and TRBJ1-1; 12 bases line up with TRBD1. The V gene's germline CDR1 is MNHEY and CDR2 SMNVEV (reference sequence). V gave up 5 bases and J gave up 4 bases; unmatched junction bases: 14. The CDR3 is 18 amino acids. CDR3 coding DNA: TGTGCCAGCAGTCAACTAGGGACAGGGGGCCTCGGGGGCACTGAAGCTTTCTTT. As protein: CASSQLGTGGLGGTEAFF.

The table lists this clone with a count of one. The chain is built from TRBV11-3 and TRBJ2-3, with D tentatively TRBD2 (6 bases). The CDR3 sequence is 17 residues long. The germline V gene has CDR1 SGHNT and CDR2 YENEEA. Trimming took 3 bases from V and 6 from J, leaving 22 bases between them. In nucleotides, the CDR3 is TGTGCCAGCAGCTTGGGACTTCCCTGGGGCAAATCTGATACGCAGTATTTT. Protein product: CASSLGLPWGKSDTQYF.

This clone was counted only a few times. This chain links TRBV19 with TRBJ1-1; D uncertain. V lost 3 bases and J lost 2, with 7 bases in between. Germline CDR1 and CDR2: LNHDA and SQIVND (reference sequence). The CDR3 spans 13 residues. Here the CDR3 reads CASSIAVNTEAFF. DNA of the CDR3: TGTGCCAGTAGTATTGCGGTTAACACTGAAGCTTTCTTT.

This chain uses TRBV5-5 with TRBJ2-7; D is unclear. Germline CDR1 is SGHKS and CDR2 is YYEKEE (reference sequence). This CDR3 has 14 residues. The V end was cut by 2 bases, the J end by 2 bases, with 11 bases between. CDR3 sequence (DNA): TGTGCCAGCAGCTTCCTCGGCGGTGCCTACGAGCAGTACTTC. This sequence encodes CASSFLGGAYEQYF.